Below are 2 T cell receptor beta chains sequenced from a single sample in a study of blood T cell repertoires in COVID-19. The method was immunoSEQ multiplex PCR; TCRdb's version includes in-frame clones alone and lacks a portion of them. The sample consists of 190,000 or so clones, 70% to 90% of them appearing once. Material: PBMCs or T cells enriched from blood (not recorded which). The origin of the receptors is a man between 40 and 49 years old who had recovered from COVID-19.

The chain is built from TRBV4-1 and TRBJ1-4; 10 bases map to TRBD1. The ends lost 4 bases at V and 11 bases at J; junction bases unmatched: 7. CDR1 MGHRA and CDR2 YSYEKL come from the germline V gene. The length of the CDR3 is 14 residues. The CDR3 reads CASSRRGQGEKLFF. CDR3 bases: TGCGCCAGCAGCCGGAGAGGACAGGGGGAGAAACTGTTTTTT.

The V call is TRBV7-8, the J call TRBJ2-1; TRBD2 aligns across 15 bases. V shed 2 bases, J shed 5 bases, and the junction held 4 bases outside the gene matches. CDR1 is SGHVS, CDR2 FQNEAQ, per germline. This CDR3 region has 17 residues. The CDR3 region is CASSLKGLAGGNNEQFF. CDR3 DNA: TGTGCCAGCAGCTTAAAAGGACTAGCGGGAGGGAACAATGAGCAGTTCTTC. The full variable domain, its missing parts supplied by reference TRBV7-8 and TRBJ2-1, is GAGVSQSPRYKVAKRGQDVALRCDPISGHVSLFWYQQALGQGPEFLTYFQNEAQLDKSGLPSDRFFAERPEGSVSTLKIQRTQQEDSAVYLCASSLKGLAGGNNEQFFGPGTRLTVL.